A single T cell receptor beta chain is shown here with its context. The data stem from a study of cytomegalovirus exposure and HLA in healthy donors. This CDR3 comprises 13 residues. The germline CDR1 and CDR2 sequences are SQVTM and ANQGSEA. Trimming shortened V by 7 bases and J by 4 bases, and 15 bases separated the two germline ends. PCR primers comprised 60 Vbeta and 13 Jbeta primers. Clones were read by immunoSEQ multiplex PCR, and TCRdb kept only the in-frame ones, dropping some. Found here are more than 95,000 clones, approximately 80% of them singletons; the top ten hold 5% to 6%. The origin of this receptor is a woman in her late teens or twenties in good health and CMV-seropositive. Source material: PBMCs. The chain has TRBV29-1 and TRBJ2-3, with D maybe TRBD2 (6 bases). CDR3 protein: CSGRGREADTQYF. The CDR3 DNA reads TGCAGCGGCCGGGGCAGGGAGGCAGATACGCAGTATTTT.